The 3 T cell receptor beta chains below all came from one sample that was sequenced in a study of cytomegalovirus exposure and HLA in healthy donors (TCRdb year 2017). The library was generated by the immunoSEQ multiplex PCR assay. For the multiplex PCR, a mixture combining 60 forward primers for TCR Vbeta segments and 13 reverse primers for TCR Jbeta segments was used. Sourced from immuneACCESS, this table was stored by TCRdb with only in-frame sequences that have V and J called. A share of the clones is absent; for the studies checked, an unresolved V gene accounts for under half, and the remainder has no known explanation. In all, the sample holds about 150,000 clones, and 80% of those were seen once. The ten largest clonotypes hold 6% to 7.5% of the sample. Sequences were obtained from PBMCs. The receptors come from a man aged 25 to 40 in good health and CMV-seropositive.

The gene calls are TRBV6-1 and TRBJ2-5; perhaps TRBD1 as D (6 bases). The J call may be in error: the DNA end matches TRBJ2-7 better. The CDR3 has 13 amino acids. Germline V gene sequence: CDR1 MNHNS, CDR2 SASEGT. DNA of the CDR3: TGTGCCAGCAGTGAGTACAGGGTAAGCGAGCAGTACTTC. Amino acids: CASSEYRVSEQYF.

Remarks on this clone: A read error may produce the germline difference seen at one junction end. This chain links TRBV11-2 with TRBJ1-5, with TRBD1 identical over 8 bases. The length of the CDR3 is 14 residues. CDR1 and CDR2 (germline): SGHAT, FQNNGV. The CDR3 spells CASSLDRGGQPQHF. DNA for the CDR3: TGTGCCAGCAGCCTAGACAGGGGCGGACAGCCCCAGCATTTT.

The J gene is TRBJ2-1, the V gene TRBV19, with 14 bases that match TRBD2. The CDR3 extends over 15 amino acids. V trimming: 5 bases; J trimming: 12 bases; junction bases outside the gene matches: 9. Germline V gives CDR1 LNHDA, CDR2 SQIVND (reference sequence). The DNA of the CDR3 is TGTGCCAGTAGTGAAGGACTAGCGGGAGGAGTCGGGCAGTTCTTC. Amino acid sequence: CASSEGLAGGVGQFF.